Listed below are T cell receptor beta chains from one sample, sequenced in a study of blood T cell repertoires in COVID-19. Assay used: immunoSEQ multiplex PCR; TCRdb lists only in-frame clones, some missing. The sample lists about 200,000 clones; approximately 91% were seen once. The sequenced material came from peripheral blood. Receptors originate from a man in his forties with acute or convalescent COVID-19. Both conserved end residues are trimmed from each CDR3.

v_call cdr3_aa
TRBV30 AWSLVWSDYGYT
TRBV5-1 ASSLEASRPGELF
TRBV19 ASSKGQDYGYT
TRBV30 AWRVGGTGGYSSPYEQY
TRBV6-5 ASTRTGEDGQY
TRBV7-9 ASSLSRGGNQPQH
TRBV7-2 ASSWTGGQF
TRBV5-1 ASTSRTDTDTQY
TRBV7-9 ASSPYTGELF
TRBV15 ATSRVWTGGSLIEAF
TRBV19 ASSIGGSSFNEQF
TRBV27 ASSLSIGDFTYEQY
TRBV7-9 ASSPNPQGALDEQY
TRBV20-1 SASGMNYGYT
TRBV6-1 ASSEYRGRETQY
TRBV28 ASSLGGVQETQY
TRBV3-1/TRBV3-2 ASSQDRRGGTNEKLF
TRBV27 ASSPMGRGEKLF
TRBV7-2 ASSSNPQGIGGYT
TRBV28 ASRPEGAGGNTIY
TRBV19 ASSILGGEAF
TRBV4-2 ASSQDAYTEAF
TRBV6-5 ASSARDRLSYGYT
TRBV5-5 ASSFDLAYYNEQF
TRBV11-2 ASSPRAGGSYEQY
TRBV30 ACTDSSHEQY
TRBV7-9 ASSPGFRPQH
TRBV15 ATSRRRTGGAETQY
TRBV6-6 ASSLMSDNEQF
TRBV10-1 ASSPTGGLKDTQY
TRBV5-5 ASRSRAGGRETQY
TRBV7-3 ASSLTSGPRERSTEAF
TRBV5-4 ASSGAGETQY
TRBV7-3 ASSPDLAGGEDTQY
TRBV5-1 ASSPTVSGLRYEQY
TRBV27 ASSHGTGAAF
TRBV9 ASSSRGNAGELF
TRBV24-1 ATSSFRGGTDTQY
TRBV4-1 ASSPRGSGGTDNEQF
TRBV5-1 ASGATGTGGSETQY
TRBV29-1 SGTYGQVGETQY
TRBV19 ASSPASGTGGSPLH
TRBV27 ASSYGGGNYGYT
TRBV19 ASSRLPGPNQPQH
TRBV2 ASTGRGGNQPQH
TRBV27 ASSQTGPGYGYT
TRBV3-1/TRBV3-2 ASSQGGGARDEQF
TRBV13 ASSLFEAGGLTFTDTQY
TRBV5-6 ASSPGFGTGETQY
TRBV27 ASRVMGRGYEQY
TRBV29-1 SPSGLGTDTQY
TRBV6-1 ASSRRDSEAF
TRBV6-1 ASSGRDRGRLKRAYEQY